The 5 T cell receptor beta chains presented below share a single source sample, sequenced in a study of early T cells in non-severe SARS-CoV-2 infection. TCRdb re-analysed the 5' RACE reads in MiXCR, keeping a single row per CDR3 protein. The data show 50,000 to 70,000 distinct CDR3 sequences, with around 13% seen just once and around 4.5% held by the top ten. The sample consisted of whole blood. The receptors originated from an adult who was a healthcare worker with PCR-confirmed SARS-CoV-2 infection or an uninfected control (not recorded which).

This clonotype occurred many times. The chain links TRBV12-3 or TRBV12-4 to TRBJ1-1; D is possibly TRBD1 (6 bases). V was cut by 2 bases and J by 3 bases, with 7 bases left in between. This CDR3 has 13 amino acids. The CDR3: CASSLKGDTEAFF. The CDR3 DNA reads as TGTGCCAGCAGTTTAAAGGGGGACACTGAAGCTTTCTTT.

This clonotype has at least ten counts. The genes are TRBV6-5 and TRBJ1-5, with no clear D. Trimming pared 2 bases from V and 4 bases from J, leaving 12 bases between. Looked up from germline, CDR1 is MNHEY and CDR2 is SVGAGI. This CDR3 contains 15 residues. CDR3 sequence reads: CASSYGPTQNQPQHF. CDR3 sequence (DNA): TGTGCCAGCAGTTACGGCCCGACCCAAAATCAGCCCCAGCATTTT.

The chain uses TRBV12-3 or TRBV12-4 and TRBJ1-2, with a tentative D call TRBD1 (6 bases). Trimming cost V 6 bases and J 7 bases, with 12 bases left between them. The CDR3 is made up of 12 amino acids. The CDR3 DNA sequence: TGTGCCAGCAGCCAAACAGGGTTTGGCTACACCTTC. This sequence encodes CASSQTGFGYTF.

This clonotype occurred a few times. The rearrangement uses TRBV5-1 and TRBJ2-7; either TRBD1 or TRBD2 may fit D (5 bases each). This CDR3 region has 13 residues. The V and J ends lost 2 bases and 6 bases respectively, with 12 bases between them. Germline values: CDR1 SGHRS, CDR2 YFSETQ. CDR3 sequence: CASSFTGAIEQYF. The CDR3 nucleotides read TGCGCCAGCAGCTTTACCGGGGCCATCGAGCAGTACTTC.

This clonotype has more than one count but fewer than ten. The chain uses TRBV5-1 and TRBJ1-4; 9 nucleotides line up with TRBD1. The length of the CDR3 is 15 residues. Unmatched junction bases numbered 9, after V lost 4 bases and J lost 8 bases. CDR1 is SGHRS and CDR2 is YFSETQ in the germline V gene. CDR3 loop: CASSRAGTGSEKLFF. CDR3 DNA: TGCGCCAGCAGCCGAGCCGGGACAGGGTCGGAAAAACTGTTTTTT. The complete variable domain, with remaining parts taken from reference TRBV5-1 and TRBJ1-4, reads KAGVTQTPRYLIKTRGQQVTLSCSPISGHRSVSWYQQTPGQGLQFLFEYFSETQRNKGNFPGRFSGRQFSNSRSEMNVSTLELGDSALYLCASSRAGTGSEKLFFGSGTQLSVL.